A selection of T cell receptor beta chains follows, all from one sample in a study of blood T cell repertoires in COVID-19. The data were produced by immunoSEQ multiplex PCR, yet TCRdb's version contains in-frame clones alone and is incomplete. The table has 53,000 or so clones, about 86% seen once. Specimen: peripheral blood. The source of these receptors is a man between 65 and 85 years old with active COVID-19. Both conserved end residues are part of each CDR3. The D gene is left open where the match is weak. Clone size is stated in some rows and not others, as once, few, many or a class when expanded.

abundance,d_gene,v_gene,j_gene,CDR3aa,CDR3nt
once,.,TRBV5-5,TRBJ2-5,CASSLNSQETQYF,TGTGCCAGCAGCTTGAACAGCCAAGAGACCCAGTACTTC
many,.,TRBV21-1,TRBJ1-1,CASSAHNPNTEAFF,TGTGCCAGCAGCGCCCACAATCCGAACACTGAAGCTTTCTTT
once,TRBD1,TRBV5-1,TRBJ2-7,CASSLVGQGWEQYF,TGCGCCAGCAGCTTGGTGGGACAGGGGTGGGAGCAGTACTTC
few,TRBD2,TRBV5-1,TRBJ2-1,CASSPRTSGGQHEQFF,TGCGCCAGCAGCCCGAGGACTAGCGGGGGGCAGCATGAGCAGTTCTTC
.,TRBD2,TRBV7-9,TRBJ2-1,CASSLALAGVYNEQFF,TGTGCCAGCAGCTTAGCTCTAGCGGGGGTATACAATGAGCAGTTCTTC
.,.,TRBV4-1,TRBJ1-6,CASSRAGGPLHF,TGCGCCAGCAGCCGGGCGGGGGGGCCCCTCCACTTT
.,TRBD1,TRBV14,TRBJ2-1,CASSQRTGTGINEQFF,TGTGCCAGCAGCCAAAGAACCGGGACAGGGATCAATGAGCAGTTCTTC
.,.,TRBV19,TRBJ2-7,CASSIQTSDEQYF,TGTGCCAGTAGTATACAGACTTCCGACGAGCAGTACTTC
.,TRBD1,TRBV6-5,TRBJ1-5,CASRLQGFGNQPQHF,TGTGCCAGCAGGCTACAGGGGTTCGGCAATCAGCCCCAGCATTTT
.,TRBD2,TRBV15,TRBJ2-1,CATRLAGDNEQFF,TGTGCCACGAGGCTAGCGGGGGATAATGAGCAGTTCTTC
once,.,TRBV27,TRBJ2-7,CASSLLLGHEQYF,TGTGCCAGCAGTTTACTCCTGGGCCACGAGCAGTACTTC
.,TRBD2,TRBV4-1,TRBJ2-3,CASSQGFPRGVTDTQYF,TGCGCCAGCAGCCAAGGGTTTCCGCGGGGGGTAACAGATACGCAGTATTTT
.,TRBD1,TRBV6-4,TRBJ2-3,CASSDSGTGSTDTQYF,TGTGCCAGCAGTGACTCCGGGACAGGGTCTACAGATACGCAGTATTTT
.,TRBD1,TRBV6-2/TRBV6-3,TRBJ1-2,CASSPTGSGYGYTF,TGTGCCAGCAGTCCGACAGGGAGCGGCTATGGCTACACCTTC
.,.,TRBV27,TRBJ2-3,CASSLSSSPLGSDTQYF,TGTGCCAGCAGTTTATCGTCTAGTCCCTTGGGTTCAGATACGCAGTATTTT
.,.,TRBV30,TRBJ2-2,CAWDRLNTGELFF,TGTGCCTGGGACAGACTAAACACCGGGGAGCTGTTTTTT
.,TRBD2,TRBV25-1,TRBJ2-4,CASSELGTSSNIQYF,TGTGCCAGCAGTGAATTGGGGACTAGCAGCAACATTCAGTACTTC
.,.,TRBV3-1/TRBV3-2,TRBJ1-2,CASSQDIQNYGYTF,TGTGCCAGCAGCCAAGACATACAAAACTATGGCTACACCTTC
.,TRBD1,TRBV5-1,TRBJ2-7,CASSLGWPFPGQVAEQYF,TGCGCCAGCAGCTTGGGGTGGCCATTCCCGGGACAGGTGGCCGAGCAGTACTTC
.,TRBD2,TRBV27,TRBJ2-3,CASSLGLAGGNTQYF,TGTGCCAGCAGTTTAGGACTAGCGGGGGGAAATACGCAGTATTTT
.,.,TRBV2,TRBJ1-3,CASSGDGNTIYF,TGTGCCAGCAGCGGAGATGGAAACACCATATATTTT
.,TRBD1,TRBV30,TRBJ2-5,CAWSVYRGRKQETQYF,TGTGCCTGGAGTGTTTACAGGGGCCGGAAACAAGAGACCCAGTACTTC
.,TRBD2,TRBV19,TRBJ2-1,CASSIPAGGRNEQFF,TGTGCCAGTAGTATCCCGGCGGGGGGGAGGAATGAGCAGTTCTTC
.,.,TRBV6-1,TRBJ1-2,CASSEVGGLNYGYTF,TGTGCCAGCAGTGAAGTCGGGGGTCTTAACTATGGCTACACCTTC
.,.,TRBV24-1,TRBJ2-2,CATSDLLGENTGELFF,TGTGCCACCAGTGATTTATTAGGGGAGAACACCGGGGAGCTGTTTTTT
.,TRBD1,TRBV7-9,TRBJ1-2,CASSTRWDRGLSNYGYTF,TGTGCCAGCAGCACCCGTTGGGACAGGGGGCTCAGTAACTATGGCTACACCTTC
once,.,TRBV5-4,TRBJ1-3,CASSPDRLSGNTIYF,TGTGCCAGCAGCCCTGACAGGTTGTCTGGAAACACCATATATTTT
.,TRBD1,TRBV13,TRBJ2-5,CASSTDRVQETQYF,TGTGCCAGCAGCACCGACAGGGTCCAAGAGACCCAGTACTTC
.,.,TRBV28,TRBJ1-5,CATTGGPYSNQPQHF,TGTGCCACCACGGGGGGACCCTATAGCAATCAGCCCCAGCATTTT
few,.,TRBV12-3/TRBV12-4,TRBJ1-2,CASSFRGNGYTF,TGTGCCAGCAGTTTCAGGGGCAATGGCTACACCTTC
.,TRBD1,TRBV7-2,TRBJ1-5,CASSSPRRQGVGGNQPQHF,TGTGCCAGCAGCTCCCCCCGGCGACAGGGGGTTGGTGGCAATCAGCCCCAGCATTTT
.,.,TRBV5-1,TRBJ2-7,CASSHGHDNYEQYF,TGCGCCAGCAGCCACGGACACGATAACTACGAGCAGTACTTC
.,.,TRBV7-2,TRBJ1-5,CASSLVGSGQPQHF,TGTGCCAGCAGCTTAGTAGGGAGCGGGCAGCCCCAGCATTTT
.,TRBD2,TRBV6-2/TRBV6-3,TRBJ2-3,CASSPPWGGGTDTQYF,TGTGCCAGCAGCCCACCCTGGGGGGGTGGCACAGATACGCAGTATTTT
.,.,TRBV5-6,TRBJ1-1,CASSYSTGNTEAFF,TGTGCCAGCAGTTACTCAACAGGGAACACTGAAGCTTTCTTT
.,.,TRBV6-1,TRBJ1-2,CASSGTSSGGANYGYTF,TGTGCCAGCAGTGGTACTTCGAGCGGCGGGGCTAACTATGGCTACACCTTC
.,TRBD2,TRBV9,TRBJ2-1,CASTPWGSGGANEQFF,TGTGCCAGCACGCCGTGGGGGAGCGGGGGGGCAAATGAGCAGTTCTTC
once,.,TRBV6-5,TRBJ2-1,CASSPAQGSNEQFF,TGTGCCAGCAGTCCCGCCCAGGGTTCCAATGAGCAGTTCTTC
.,.,TRBV7-2,TRBJ1-1,CASSSSLQGTEAFF,TGTGCCAGCAGCTCGAGCCTACAGGGCACTGAAGCTTTCTTT
.,.,TRBV15,TRBJ1-1,CATSRLQGAAFF,TGTGCCACCAGCAGATTACAGGGTGCGGCTTTCTTT
few,.,TRBV15,TRBJ1-1,CATSRGGVGTEAFF,TGTGCCACCAGCAGGGGGGGAGTCGGTACTGAAGCTTTCTTT
once,.,TRBV20-1,TRBJ2-5,CSASQDSYTQETQYF,TGCAGTGCTAGTCAGGACTCGTATACACAAGAGACCCAGTACTTC
.,TRBD2,TRBV5-1,TRBJ2-7,CASSLSREGGRVYEQYF,TGCGCCAGCAGCTTGTCCCGGGAGGGGGGCAGGGTCTACGAGCAGTACTTC
.,TRBD1,TRBV24-1,TRBJ2-2,CATGQWGREELFF,TGTGCCACGGGACAGTGGGGCCGGGAGGAGCTGTTTTTT
.,.,TRBV10-3,TRBJ1-1,CAISEAQVKAFF,TGTGCCATCAGTGAAGCACAGGTCAAAGCTTTCTTT
.,TRBD1,TRBV29-1,TRBJ1-1,CSVATGGTEAFF,TGCAGCGTTGCTACAGGGGGGACTGAAGCTTTCTTT
.,TRBD2,TRBV4-3,TRBJ2-1,CASSQKRGGNEQFF,TGCGCCAGCAGCCAGAAGCGGGGGGGGAATGAGCAGTTCTTC